Below are 8 T cell receptor beta chains sequenced from a single sample in a study of control samples from healthy donors and cancer patients. Repertoires were generated with immunoSEQ multiplex PCR, while TCRdb's copy carries only in-frame clones and drops some. Of 150,000 to 200,000 clones in the sample, roughly 90% are singletons; the top ten hold 0.68%. Sequenced input: blood. These receptors all come from a woman in her twenties or thirties in good health.

The gene calls are TRBV3-1 (or the pseudogene TRBV3-2) and TRBJ2-2; unclear D gene. The CDR3 sequence is 19 residues long. CDR1 and CDR2 from the germline V gene are LGHDT and YNNKEL (reference sequence). The V gene lost 1 base and the J gene lost 4 bases, with 22 bases spanning the gap. CDR3 amino acids: CASSQVTSWGLVATGELFF. In DNA form, the CDR3 reads TGTGCCAGCAGCCAAGTTACTTCCTGGGGTCTAGTTGCCACCGGGGAGCTGTTTTTT.

The chain links TRBV12-5 to TRBJ1-4, with 9 bases fitting TRBD1. There are 18 residues in the CDR3. Germline V gives CDR1 LGHNT, CDR2 FRNRAP. J lost 0 bases, V lost 4 bases, and 9 bases had no gene match. The CDR3 loop is CASGSSPRDRATNEKLFF. The CDR3 bases are TGTGCTAGTGGTTCAAGCCCCCGGGACAGGGCAACTAATGAAAAACTGTTTTTT.

This clone was recorded only once. The rearrangement links TRBV4-2 to TRBJ2-1, with a possible D match to TRBD1 (6 bases). The germline CDR1 and CDR2 sequences are LGHNA and YNFKEQ. V was pared by 0 bases and J by 3 bases, with 12 bases between. The CDR3 runs 16 residues. The CDR3 reads CASSQDRGHNYNEQFF. The CDR3 coding sequence is TGTGCCAGCAGCCAAGATCGGGGACATAACTACAATGAGCAGTTCTTC.

The chain carries TRBV2 and TRBJ2-7, with D possibly being TRBD1 (6 bases). CDR3 length equals 14 residues. The germline CDR1 and CDR2 sequences are SNHLY and FYNNEI. Trimming took off 7 bases at V and 3 bases at J, with 16 bases between the two ends. In DNA form, the CDR3 reads TGTGCCAGCAATGTAGATACAGGGAACTACGAGCAGTACTTC. Amino acid sequence: CASNVDTGNYEQYF.

This clone showed up just once. J is TRBJ1-5 and V is TRBV21-1; TRBD1, the table's D call, lacks a check against the DNA. TRBV21-1 is a pseudogene locus. The CDR3 consists of 13 residues. The CDR3 region is CPQVSYSNQPQHF. DNA for the CDR3: TGTCCACAGGTTTCCTATAGCAATCAGCCCCAGCATTTT.

This chain links TRBV24-1 with TRBJ2-5; D is unresolved. With 0 bases removed from V and 5 bases from J, the gap between germline ends came to 6 bases. The CDR3 is 13 residues long. CDR1 and CDR2 (germline): KGHDR, SFDVKD. CDR3 bases: TGTGCCACCAGTGATTTGGCCTCGGAGACCCAGTACTTC. Residues: CATSDLASETQYF.

The V gene is TRBV6-1, the J gene TRBJ1-3, with 12 positions matching TRBD1. V shed 3 bases and J 7 bases; nucleotides not matched to a gene: 4. CDR1 is MNHNS, CDR2 SASEGT, per germline. This CDR3 region has 15 residues. This chain's CDR3 is CASSDGGTGGNTIYF. The CDR3 DNA is TGTGCCAGCAGTGATGGGGGGACAGGGGGCAACACCATATATTTT.

This clone has a handful of counts. V and J are TRBV9 and TRBJ1-1, with D unresolved. The CDR3 consists of 16 residues. V lost 4 bases to trimming and J lost 0 bases, with 16 bases between them. CDR1 and CDR2 (germline): SGDLS, YYNGEE. The CDR3 DNA is TGTGCCAGCAGCCCTTTACAAGGGCGTATGAACACTGAAGCTTTCTTT. Amino acids: CASSPLQGRMNTEAFF.